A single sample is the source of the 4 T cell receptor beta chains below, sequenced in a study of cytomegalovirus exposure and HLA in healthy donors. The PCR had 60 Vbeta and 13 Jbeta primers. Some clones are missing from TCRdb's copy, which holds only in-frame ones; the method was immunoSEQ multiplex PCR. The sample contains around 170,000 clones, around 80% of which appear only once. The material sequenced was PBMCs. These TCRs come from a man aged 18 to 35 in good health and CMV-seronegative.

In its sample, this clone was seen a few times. The CDR3 here is CASSTPMNTEAFF. The CDR3 DNA reads as TGTGCCAGCAGTACCCCTATGAACACTGAAGCTTTCTTT. The chain couples TRBV6-1 to TRBJ1-1; D remains ambiguous. V lost 5 bases, J lost 0 bases, and 7 bases lay in between. Germline loops: CDR1 MNHNS, CDR2 SASEGT. This CDR3 has 13 amino acids.

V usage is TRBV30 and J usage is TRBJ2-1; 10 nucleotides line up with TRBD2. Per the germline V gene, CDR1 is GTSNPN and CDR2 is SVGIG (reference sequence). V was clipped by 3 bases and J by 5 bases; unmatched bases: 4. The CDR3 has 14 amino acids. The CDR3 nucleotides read TGTGCCTGGAGAGGACTAGCGGACAACAATGAGCAGTTCTTC. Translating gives CAWRGLADNNEQFF.

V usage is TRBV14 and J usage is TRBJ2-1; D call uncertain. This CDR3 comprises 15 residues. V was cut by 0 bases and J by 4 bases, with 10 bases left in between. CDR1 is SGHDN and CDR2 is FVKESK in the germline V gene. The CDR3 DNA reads TGTGCCAGCAGCCAAGACGGTTTACGGTACAATGAGCAGTTCTTC. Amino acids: CASSQDGLRYNEQFF.

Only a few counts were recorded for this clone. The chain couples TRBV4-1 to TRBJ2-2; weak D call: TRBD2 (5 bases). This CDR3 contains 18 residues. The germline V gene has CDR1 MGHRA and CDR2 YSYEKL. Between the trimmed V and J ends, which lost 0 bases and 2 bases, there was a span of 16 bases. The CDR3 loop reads CASSQDAGRDINTGELFF. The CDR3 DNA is TGCGCCAGCAGCCAAGACGCTGGCCGGGATATTAACACCGGGGAGCTGTTTTTT.